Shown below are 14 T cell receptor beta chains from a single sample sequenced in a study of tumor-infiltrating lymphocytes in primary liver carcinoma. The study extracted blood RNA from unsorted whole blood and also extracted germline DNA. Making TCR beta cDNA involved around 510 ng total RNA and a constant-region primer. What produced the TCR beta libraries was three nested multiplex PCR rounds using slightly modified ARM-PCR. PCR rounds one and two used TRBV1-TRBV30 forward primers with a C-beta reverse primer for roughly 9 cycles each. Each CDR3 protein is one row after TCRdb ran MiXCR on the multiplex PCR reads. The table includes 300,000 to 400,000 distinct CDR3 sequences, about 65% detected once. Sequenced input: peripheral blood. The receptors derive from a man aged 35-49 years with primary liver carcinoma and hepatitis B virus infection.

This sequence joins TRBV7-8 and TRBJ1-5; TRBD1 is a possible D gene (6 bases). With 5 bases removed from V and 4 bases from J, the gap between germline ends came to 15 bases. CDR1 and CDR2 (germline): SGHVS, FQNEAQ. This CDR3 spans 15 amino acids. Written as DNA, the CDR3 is TGTGCCAGCAGCACCTTTCAGGGGAGGAATCAGCCCCAGCATTTT. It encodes CASSTFQGRNQPQHF.

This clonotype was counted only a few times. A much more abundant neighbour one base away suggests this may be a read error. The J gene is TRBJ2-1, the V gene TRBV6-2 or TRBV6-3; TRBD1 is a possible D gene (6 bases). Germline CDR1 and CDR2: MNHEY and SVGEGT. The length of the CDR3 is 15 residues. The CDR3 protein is CVSSVLGTSYNEQFF. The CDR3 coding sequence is TGTGTCAGCAGTGTACTCGGGACATCCTACAATGAGCAGTTCTTC.

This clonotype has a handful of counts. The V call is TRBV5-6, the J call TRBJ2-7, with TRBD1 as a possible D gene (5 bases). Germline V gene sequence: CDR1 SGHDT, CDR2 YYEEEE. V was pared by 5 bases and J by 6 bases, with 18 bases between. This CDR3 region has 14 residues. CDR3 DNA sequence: TGTGCCAGCAGTTTCCTACAGGCCGCAAGCGAGCAGTACTTC. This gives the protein CASSFLQAASEQYF.

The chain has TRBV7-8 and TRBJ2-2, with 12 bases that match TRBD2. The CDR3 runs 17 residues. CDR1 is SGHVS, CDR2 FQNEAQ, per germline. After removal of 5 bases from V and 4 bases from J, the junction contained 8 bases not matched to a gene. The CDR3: CASSPWTSGIGTGELFF. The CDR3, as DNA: TGTGCCAGCAGCCCTTGGACTAGCGGGATCGGCACCGGGGAGCTGTTTTTT.

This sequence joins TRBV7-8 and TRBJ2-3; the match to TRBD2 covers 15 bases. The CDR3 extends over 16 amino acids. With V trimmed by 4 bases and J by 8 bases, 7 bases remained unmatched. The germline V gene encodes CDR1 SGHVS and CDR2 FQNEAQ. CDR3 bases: TGTGCCAGCAGCTCCCCCGGGACTAGCGGGAGGAGTACGCAGTATTTT. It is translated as CASSSPGTSGRSTQYF.

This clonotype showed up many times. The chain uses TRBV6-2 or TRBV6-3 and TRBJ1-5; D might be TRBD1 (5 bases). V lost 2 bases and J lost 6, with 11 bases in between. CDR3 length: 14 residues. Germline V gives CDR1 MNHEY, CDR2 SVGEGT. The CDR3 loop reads CASSYPGFFQPQHF. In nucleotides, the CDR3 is TGTGCCAGCAGTTACCCAGGGTTCTTTCAGCCCCAGCATTTT.

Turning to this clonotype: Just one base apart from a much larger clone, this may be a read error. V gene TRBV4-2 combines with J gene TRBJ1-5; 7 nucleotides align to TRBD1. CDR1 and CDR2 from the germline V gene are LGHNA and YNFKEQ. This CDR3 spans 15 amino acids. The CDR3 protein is CASSPGGASNPPQHF. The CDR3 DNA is TGTGCCAGCAGCCCAGGGGGGGCGAGCAATCCGCCCCAGCATTTT.

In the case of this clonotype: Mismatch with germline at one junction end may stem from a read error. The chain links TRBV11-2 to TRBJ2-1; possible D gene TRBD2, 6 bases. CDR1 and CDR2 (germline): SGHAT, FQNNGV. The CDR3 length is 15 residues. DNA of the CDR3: TGTGCCAGCAGCATAGAAACGGGAGAGAGAAATGAGCAGTTCTTC. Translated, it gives CASSIETGERNEQFF.

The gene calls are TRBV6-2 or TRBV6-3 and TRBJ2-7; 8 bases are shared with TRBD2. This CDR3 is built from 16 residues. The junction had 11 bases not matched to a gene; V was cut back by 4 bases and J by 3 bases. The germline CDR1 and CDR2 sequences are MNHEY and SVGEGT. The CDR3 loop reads CASSCSGAGAFYEQYF. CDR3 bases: TGTGCCAGCAGTTGCTCGGGAGCGGGGGCCTTCTACGAGCAGTACTTC.

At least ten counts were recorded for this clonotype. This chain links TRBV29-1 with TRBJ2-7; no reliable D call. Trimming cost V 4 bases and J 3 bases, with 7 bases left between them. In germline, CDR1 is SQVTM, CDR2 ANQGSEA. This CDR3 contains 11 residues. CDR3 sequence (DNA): TGCAGCGTTGCAATGTACTACGAGCAGTACTTC. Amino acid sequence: CSVAMYYEQYF.

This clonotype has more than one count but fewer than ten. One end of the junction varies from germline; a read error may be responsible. CDR3: CTSSLAERAALYEQYF. CDR3 coding DNA: TGCACCAGCAGCTTGGCCGAGCGGGCTGCTCTCTACGAGCAGTACTTC. The rearrangement uses TRBV5-1 and TRBJ2-7, with D maybe TRBD2 (6 bases). The CDR3 has 16 amino acids. Germline V CDR1 and CDR2: SGHRS, YFSETQ.

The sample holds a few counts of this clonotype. CDR3: CASSSQDWRETQYF. For the CDR3, the DNA is TGTGCCAGCAGTTCACAGGATTGGCGAGAGACCCAGTACTTC. V usage is TRBV12-3 or TRBV12-4 and J usage is TRBJ2-5, with a weak D call TRBD1 (5 bases). V lost 4 bases and J lost 4, with 13 bases in between. CDR3 length: 14 residues.

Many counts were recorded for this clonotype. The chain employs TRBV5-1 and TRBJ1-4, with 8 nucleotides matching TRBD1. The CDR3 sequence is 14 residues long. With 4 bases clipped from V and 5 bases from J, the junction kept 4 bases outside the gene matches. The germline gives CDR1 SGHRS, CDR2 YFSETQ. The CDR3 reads CASSIGQGNEKLFF. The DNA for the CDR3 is TGCGCCAGCAGCATCGGACAGGGAAATGAAAAACTGTTTTTT.

This CDR3 reads CASSFFGLGLYNEQFF. The CDR3 DNA sequence: TGTGCCAGCAGCTTTTTCGGACTAGGGCTCTACAATGAGCAGTTCTTC. The chain has TRBV5-8 and TRBJ2-1; 7 nucleotides match TRBD2. The CDR3 is made up of 16 amino acids. Unmatched junction bases numbered 8, after V lost 2 bases and J lost 3 bases. Germline lookup yields CDR1 SGHTS and CDR2 YDEGEE. Combining the CDR3 with reference TRBV5-8 and TRBJ2-1 gives the whole variable domain EAGVTQSPTHLIKTRGQQATLRCSPISGHTSVYWYQQALGLGLQFLLWYDEGEERNRGNFPPRFSGRQFPNYSSELNVNALELEDSALYLCASSFFGLGLYNEQFFGPGTRLTVL.